The T cell receptor beta chain described here comes from a study of spatial heterogeneity in lung cancer. Study conclusions and caveats: Within tumors, counts of expanded alpha and beta TCRs tracked tumor mutation counts.

MiXCR, run by TCRdb on the 5' RACE reads, gives a single entry per CDR3 protein. The top ten clones hold more than 30% of a sample with tens of thousands of distinct CDR3 sequences, about 16% of them seen once. The junction had 9 bases not matched to a gene; V was cut back by 3 bases and J by 7 bases. This CDR3 comprises 15 residues. Germline V lookup: CDR1 DFQATT, CDR2 SNEGSKA (reference sequence). Time point: sample taken at primary tumor resection. More than 70 TRACERx patients with early, untreated non-small cell lung cancer donated samples. This clonotype was detected only a few times. Its antigen is not known.

This chain joins TRBV20-1 and TRBJ2-1; the match to TRBD2 covers 10 bases. This clonotype originated in a female donor with early-stage non-small cell lung cancer. The input for sequencing was lung tumor tissue, taken at surgery. The CDR3: CSARELAGFRNEQFF. CDR3 bases: TGCAGTGCTAGGGAACTAGCGGGATTCCGTAATGAGCAGTTCTTC.